This T cell receptor beta chain was identified in a study of CD8 T cells in Susac syndrome. Overall study context: When blood was drawn, the patients with Susac syndrome were therapy-naive, on corticosteroids, or on intravenous immunoglobulin alone.

Trimming left V 6 bases short and J 4 bases short, with 16 bases between. This CDR3 spans 15 amino acids. RNA totalling roughly 0.45 to 1 ug underwent reverse transcription with random hexamers. TCRdb redid the calling of the immunoSEQ multiplex PCR reads with MiXCR, one entry per CDR3 protein. This table has roughly 140,000 distinct CDR3 sequences, approximately 95% appearing once. The chain uses TRBV12-3 or TRBV12-4 and TRBJ2-1; no definite D call. This sequence was found in a human donor with Susac syndrome. The specimen was CD4+ T cells from PBMCs. The CDR3 protein is CASRTDQITYNEQFF. In nucleotides, the CDR3 is TGTGCCAGCAGAACTGACCAAATTACTTACAATGAGCAGTTCTTC.